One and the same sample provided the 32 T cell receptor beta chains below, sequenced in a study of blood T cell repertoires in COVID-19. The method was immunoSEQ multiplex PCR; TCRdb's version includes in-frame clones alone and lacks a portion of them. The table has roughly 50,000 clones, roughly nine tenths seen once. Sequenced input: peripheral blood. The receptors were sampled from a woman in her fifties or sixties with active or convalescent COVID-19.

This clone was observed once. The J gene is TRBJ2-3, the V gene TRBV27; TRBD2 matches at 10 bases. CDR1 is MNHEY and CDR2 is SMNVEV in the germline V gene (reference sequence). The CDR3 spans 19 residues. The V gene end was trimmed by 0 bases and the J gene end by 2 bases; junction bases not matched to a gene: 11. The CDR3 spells CASSLSMGSSGGFTDTQYF. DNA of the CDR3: TGTGCCAGCAGTTTATCGATGGGGTCTAGCGGGGGTTTCACAGATACGCAGTATTTT.

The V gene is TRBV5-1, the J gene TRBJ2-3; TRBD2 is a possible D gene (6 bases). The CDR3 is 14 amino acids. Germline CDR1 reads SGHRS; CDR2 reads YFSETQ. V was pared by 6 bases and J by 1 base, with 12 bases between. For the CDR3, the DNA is TGCGCCAGCACCCAGAGACTAGGCACAGATACGCAGTATTTT. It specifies CASTQRLGTDTQYF.

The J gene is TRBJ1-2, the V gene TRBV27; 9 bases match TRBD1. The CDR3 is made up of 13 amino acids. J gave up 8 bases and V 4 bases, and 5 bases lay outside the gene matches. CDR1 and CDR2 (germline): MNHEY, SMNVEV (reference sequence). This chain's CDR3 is CASSSGQGRGYTF. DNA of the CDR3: TGTGCCAGCAGTTCGGGACAGGGTCGGGGCTACACCTTC.

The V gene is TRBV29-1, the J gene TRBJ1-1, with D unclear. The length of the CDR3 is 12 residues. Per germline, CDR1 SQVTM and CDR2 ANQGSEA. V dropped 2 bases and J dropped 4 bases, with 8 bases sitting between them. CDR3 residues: CSVEIRVTEAFF. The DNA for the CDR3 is TGCAGCGTTGAAATCCGGGTCACTGAAGCTTTCTTT.

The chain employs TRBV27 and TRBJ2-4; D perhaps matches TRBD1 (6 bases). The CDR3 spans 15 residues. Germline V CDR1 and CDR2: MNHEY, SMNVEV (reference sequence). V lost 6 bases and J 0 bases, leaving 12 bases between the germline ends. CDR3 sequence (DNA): TGTGCCAGCAGAGCCGACAGGCTAGCCAAAAACATTCAGTACTTC. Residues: CASRADRLAKNIQYF.

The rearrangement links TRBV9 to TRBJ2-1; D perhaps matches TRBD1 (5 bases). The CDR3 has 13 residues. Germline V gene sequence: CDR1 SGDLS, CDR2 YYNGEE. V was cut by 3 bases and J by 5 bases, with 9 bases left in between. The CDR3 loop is CASSADRNNEQFF. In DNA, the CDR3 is TGTGCCAGCAGCGCTGACAGAAACAATGAGCAGTTCTTC.

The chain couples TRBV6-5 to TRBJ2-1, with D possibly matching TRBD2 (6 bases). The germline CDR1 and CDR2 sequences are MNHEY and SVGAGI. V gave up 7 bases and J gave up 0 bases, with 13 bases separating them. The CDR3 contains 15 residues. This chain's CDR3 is CASTLSGSSYNEQFF. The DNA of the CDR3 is TGTGCCAGCACCCTTAGCGGTAGCTCCTACAATGAGCAGTTCTTC.

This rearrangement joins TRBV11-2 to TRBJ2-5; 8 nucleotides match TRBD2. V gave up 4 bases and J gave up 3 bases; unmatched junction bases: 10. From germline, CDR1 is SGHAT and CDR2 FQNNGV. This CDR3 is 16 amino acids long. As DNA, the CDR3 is TGTGCCAGCAGCTCCGGACTAGCCCTACGGGAAGAGACCCAGTACTTC. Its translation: CASSSGLALREETQYF.

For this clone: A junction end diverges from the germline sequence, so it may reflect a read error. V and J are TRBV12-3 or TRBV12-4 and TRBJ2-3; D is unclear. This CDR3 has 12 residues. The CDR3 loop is CASNAGTDTQYF. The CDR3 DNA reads TGTGCCAGCAATGCAGGCACGGATACGCAGTATTTT.

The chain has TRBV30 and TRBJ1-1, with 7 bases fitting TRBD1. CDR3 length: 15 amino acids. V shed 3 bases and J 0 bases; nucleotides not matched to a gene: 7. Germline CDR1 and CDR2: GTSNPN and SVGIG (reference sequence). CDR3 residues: CAWSDLQGLNTEAFF. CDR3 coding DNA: TGTGCCTGGAGCGATTTACAGGGGTTGAACACTGAAGCTTTCTTT.

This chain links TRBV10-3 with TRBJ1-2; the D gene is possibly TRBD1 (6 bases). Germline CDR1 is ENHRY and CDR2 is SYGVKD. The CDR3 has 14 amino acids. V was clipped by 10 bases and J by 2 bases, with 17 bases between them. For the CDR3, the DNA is TGTGCCACCAAATTTCAGGGGTCGAACTATGGCTACACCTTC. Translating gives CATKFQGSNYGYTF.

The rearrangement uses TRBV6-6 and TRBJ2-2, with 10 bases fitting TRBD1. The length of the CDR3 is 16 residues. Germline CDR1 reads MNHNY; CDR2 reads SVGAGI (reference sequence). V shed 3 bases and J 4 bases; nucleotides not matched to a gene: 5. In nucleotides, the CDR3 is TGTGCCAGCAGTTATCCGGGACAGGGGTTCACCGGGGAGCTGTTTTTT. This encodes CASSYPGQGFTGELFF.

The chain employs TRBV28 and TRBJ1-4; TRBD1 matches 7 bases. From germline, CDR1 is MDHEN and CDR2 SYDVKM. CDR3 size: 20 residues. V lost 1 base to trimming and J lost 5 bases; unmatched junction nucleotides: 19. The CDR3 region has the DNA TGTGCCAGCAGTTTATTTTGGGACAGTTCTCTCATGGCTAGGAATGAAAAACTGTTTTTT. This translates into CASSLFWDSSLMARNEKLFF.

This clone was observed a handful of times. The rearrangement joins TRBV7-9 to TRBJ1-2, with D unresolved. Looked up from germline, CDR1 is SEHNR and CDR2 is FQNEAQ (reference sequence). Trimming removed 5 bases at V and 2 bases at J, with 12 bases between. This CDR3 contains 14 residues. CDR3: CASSPTQRNYGYTF. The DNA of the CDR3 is TGTGCCAGCAGCCCTACACAGAGAAACTATGGCTACACCTTC.

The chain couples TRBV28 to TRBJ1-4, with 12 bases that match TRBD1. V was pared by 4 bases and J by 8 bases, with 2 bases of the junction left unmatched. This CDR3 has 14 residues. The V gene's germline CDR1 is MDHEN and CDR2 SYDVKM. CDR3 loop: CASSSGTGGEKLFF. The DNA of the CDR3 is TGTGCCAGCAGTTCCGGGACAGGGGGCGAAAAACTGTTTTTT.

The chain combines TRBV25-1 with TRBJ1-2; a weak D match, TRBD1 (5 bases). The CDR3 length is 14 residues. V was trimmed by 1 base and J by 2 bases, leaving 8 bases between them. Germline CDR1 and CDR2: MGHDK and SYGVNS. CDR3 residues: CASSEWRGNYGYTF. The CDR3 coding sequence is TGTGCCAGCAGTGAATGGAGGGGCAACTATGGCTACACCTTC.

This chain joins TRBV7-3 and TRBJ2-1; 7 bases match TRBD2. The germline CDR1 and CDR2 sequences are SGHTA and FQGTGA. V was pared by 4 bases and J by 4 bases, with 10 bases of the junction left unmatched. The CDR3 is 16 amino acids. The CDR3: CASSSPGRENYNEQFF. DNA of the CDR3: TGTGCCAGCAGCTCCCCGGGGCGGGAGAATTACAATGAGCAGTTCTTC.

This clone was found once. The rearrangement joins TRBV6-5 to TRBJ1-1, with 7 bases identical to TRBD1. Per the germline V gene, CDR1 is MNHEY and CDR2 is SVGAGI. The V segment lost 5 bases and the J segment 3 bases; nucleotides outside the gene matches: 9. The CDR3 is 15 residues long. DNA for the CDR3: TGTGCCAGCAGTCAGACAGGGCCCGGGTACACTGAAGCTTTCTTT. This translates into CASSQTGPGYTEAFF.

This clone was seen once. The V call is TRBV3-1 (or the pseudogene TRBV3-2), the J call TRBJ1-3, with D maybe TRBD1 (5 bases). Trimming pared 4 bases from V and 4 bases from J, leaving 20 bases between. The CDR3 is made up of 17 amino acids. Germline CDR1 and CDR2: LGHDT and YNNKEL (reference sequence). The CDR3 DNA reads TGTGCCAGCAGCCTAAGCACGGGGGGGGTTACCGGAAACACCATATATTTT. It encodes CASSLSTGGVTGNTIYF.

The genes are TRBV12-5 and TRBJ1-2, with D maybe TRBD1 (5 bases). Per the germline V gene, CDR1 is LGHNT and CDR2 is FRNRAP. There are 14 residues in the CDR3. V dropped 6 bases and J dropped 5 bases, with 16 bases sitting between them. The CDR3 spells CASGLAQGEYGYTF. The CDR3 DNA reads TGTGCTAGTGGCCTTGCCCAGGGCGAGTATGGCTACACCTTC.

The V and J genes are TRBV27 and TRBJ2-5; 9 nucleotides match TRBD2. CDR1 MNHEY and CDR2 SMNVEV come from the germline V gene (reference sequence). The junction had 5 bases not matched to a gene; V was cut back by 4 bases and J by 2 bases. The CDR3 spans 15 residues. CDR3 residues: CASSSPGLAQETQYF. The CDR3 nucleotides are TGTGCCAGCAGTTCTCCGGGACTAGCACAAGAGACCCAGTACTTC.

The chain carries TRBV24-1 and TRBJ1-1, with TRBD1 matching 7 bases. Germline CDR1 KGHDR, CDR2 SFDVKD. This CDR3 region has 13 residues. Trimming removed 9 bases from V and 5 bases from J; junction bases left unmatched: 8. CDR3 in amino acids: CATSDRAETEAFF. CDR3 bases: TGTGCCACCTCCGACAGGGCGGAGACTGAAGCTTTCTTT.

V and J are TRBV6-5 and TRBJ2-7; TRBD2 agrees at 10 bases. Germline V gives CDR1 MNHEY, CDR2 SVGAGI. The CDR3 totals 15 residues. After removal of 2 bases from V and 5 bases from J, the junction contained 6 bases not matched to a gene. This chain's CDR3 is CASSYLAGELDEQYF. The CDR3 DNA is TGTGCCAGCAGTTACCTAGCGGGAGAACTCGACGAGCAGTACTTC.

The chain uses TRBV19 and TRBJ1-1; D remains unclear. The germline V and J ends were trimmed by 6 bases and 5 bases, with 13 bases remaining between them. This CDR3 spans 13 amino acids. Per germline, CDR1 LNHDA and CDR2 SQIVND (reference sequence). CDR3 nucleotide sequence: TGTGCCAGTAGCCCCGACACTTTTACTGAAGCTTTCTTT. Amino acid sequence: CASSPDTFTEAFF.

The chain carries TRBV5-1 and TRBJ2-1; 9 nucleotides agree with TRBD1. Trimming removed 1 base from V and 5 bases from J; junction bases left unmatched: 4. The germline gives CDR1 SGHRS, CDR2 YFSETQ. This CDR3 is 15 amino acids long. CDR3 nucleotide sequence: TGCGCCAGCAGCTTGTTGGGGACAGGGCACAATGAGCAGTTCTTC. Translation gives CASSLLGTGHNEQFF. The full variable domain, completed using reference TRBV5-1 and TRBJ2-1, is KAGVTQTPRYLIKTRGQQVTLSCSPISGHRSVSWYQQTPGQGLQFLFEYFSETQRNKGNFPGRFSGRQFSNSRSEMNVSTLELGDSALYLCASSLLGTGHNEQFFGPGTRLTVL.

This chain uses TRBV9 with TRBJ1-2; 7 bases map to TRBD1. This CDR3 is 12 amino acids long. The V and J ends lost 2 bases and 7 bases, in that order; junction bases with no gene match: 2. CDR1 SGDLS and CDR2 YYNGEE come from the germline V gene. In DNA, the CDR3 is TGTGCCAGCAGCGTGACAGGGTTTGGCTACACCTTC. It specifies CASSVTGFGYTF.

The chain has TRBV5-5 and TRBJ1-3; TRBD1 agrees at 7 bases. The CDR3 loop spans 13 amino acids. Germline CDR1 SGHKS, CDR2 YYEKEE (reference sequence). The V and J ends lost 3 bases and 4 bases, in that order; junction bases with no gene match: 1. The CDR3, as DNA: TGTGCCAGCAGCTCAGGGGGAGGAAACACCATATATTTT. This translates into CASSSGGGNTIYF.

This chain's CDR3 is CASSSTGGDFPQHF. DNA for the CDR3: TGTGCCAGCAGTTCGACAGGTGGGGATTTCCCCCAGCATTTT. J is TRBJ1-5 and V is TRBV28; D possibly corresponds to TRBD1 (6 bases). The germline V gene encodes CDR1 MDHEN and CDR2 SYDVKM. V was cut by 4 bases and J by 10 bases, with 17 bases left in between. The length of the CDR3 is 14 residues.

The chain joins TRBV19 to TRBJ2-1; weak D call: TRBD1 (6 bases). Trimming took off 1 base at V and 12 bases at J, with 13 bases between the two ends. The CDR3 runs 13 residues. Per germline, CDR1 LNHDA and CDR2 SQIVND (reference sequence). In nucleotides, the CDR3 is TGTGCCAGTAGTATAGGGGGGCCGCAGGGGCAGTTCTTC. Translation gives CASSIGGPQGQFF. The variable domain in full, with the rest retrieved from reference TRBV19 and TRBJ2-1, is DGGITQSPKYLFRKEGQNVTLSCEQNLNHDAMYWYRQDPGQGLRLIYYSQIVNDFQKGDIAEGYSVSREKKESFPLTVTSAQKNPTAFYLCASSIGGPQGQFFGPGTRLTVL.

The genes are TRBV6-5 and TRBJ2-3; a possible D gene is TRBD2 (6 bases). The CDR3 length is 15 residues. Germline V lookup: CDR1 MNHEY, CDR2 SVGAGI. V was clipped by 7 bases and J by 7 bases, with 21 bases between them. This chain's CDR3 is CASIPGLGVGNTQYF. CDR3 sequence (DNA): TGTGCCAGCATTCCGGGACTCGGTGTTGGGAATACGCAGTATTTT.

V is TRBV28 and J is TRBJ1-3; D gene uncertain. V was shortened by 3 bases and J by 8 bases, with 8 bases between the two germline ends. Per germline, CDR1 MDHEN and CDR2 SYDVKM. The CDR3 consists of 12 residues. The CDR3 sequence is CASSLIPDTIYF. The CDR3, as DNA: TGTGCCAGCAGTTTGATTCCGGACACCATATATTTT.

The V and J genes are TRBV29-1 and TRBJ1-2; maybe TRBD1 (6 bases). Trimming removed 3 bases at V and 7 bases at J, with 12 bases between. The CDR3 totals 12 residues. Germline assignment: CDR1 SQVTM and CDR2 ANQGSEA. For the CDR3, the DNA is TGCAGCGTTGACTCAGGGGTTGCTGGCTACACCTTC. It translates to CSVDSGVAGYTF. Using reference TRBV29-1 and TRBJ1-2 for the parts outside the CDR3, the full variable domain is SAVISQKPSRDICQRGTSLTIQCQVDSQVTMMFWYRQQPGQSLTLIATANQGSEATYESGFVIDKFPISRPNLTFSTLTVSNMSPEDSSIYLCSVDSGVAGYTFGSGTRLTVV.